Each of the 5 T cell receptor beta chains below was sequenced from the same sample in a study of blood T cell repertoires in COVID-19. Produced via immunoSEQ multiplex PCR; TCRdb's table is partial and in-frame only. Among 100,000 to 150,000 clones listed, over 80% were seen once. Sequences were obtained from peripheral blood. The receptor source for this set is a man in his sixties or seventies with acute or convalescent COVID-19.

V usage is TRBV27 and J usage is TRBJ2-7; the match to TRBD2 covers 11 bases. This CDR3 region has 16 residues. Germline CDR1 is MNHEY and CDR2 is SMNVEV (reference sequence). Losses at the gene ends were 5 bases for V and 2 bases for J; bases not matched to a gene: 8. DNA for the CDR3: TGTGCCAGCAGTGTCTCTAGCGGGGGGATTACCTACGAGCAGTACTTC. This sequence encodes CASSVSSGGITYEQYF.

V and J are TRBV10-1 and TRBJ1-5, with 9 bases identical to TRBD1. V trimming: 5 bases; J trimming: 5 bases; junction bases outside the gene matches: 4. The CDR3 has 14 amino acids. CDR1 and CDR2 (germline): WNHNN, SYGVQD (reference sequence). CDR3 region: CASSFNRGHQPQHF. The CDR3 region has the DNA TGCGCCAGCAGTTTCAACAGGGGGCATCAGCCCCAGCATTTT.

A remark on this clone: At the DNA level, this CDR3 is encoded by other sequences in the same sample as well. This sequence joins TRBV27 and TRBJ1-1; 7 bases align to TRBD1. After removal of 7 bases from V and 1 base from J, the junction contained 6 bases not matched to a gene. Germline CDR1 MNHEY, CDR2 SMNVEV (reference sequence). The length of the CDR3 is 14 residues. CDR3 sequence (DNA): TGTGCCAGCAACCGACAGGGACCGAACACTGAAGCTTTCTTT. Protein sequence: CASNRQGPNTEAFF.

The rearrangement uses TRBV5-8 and TRBJ2-7; 9 bases match TRBD1. The CDR3 runs 14 residues. V was pared by 4 bases and J by 4 bases, with 6 bases of the junction left unmatched. Germline V gene lookup returns CDR1 SGHTS and CDR2 YDEGEE. CDR3 nucleotides: TGTGCCAGCAGCCCCGGACAGGGGTCATACGAGCAGTACTTC. Translating it yields CASSPGQGSYEQYF.

This chain links TRBV7-2 with TRBJ2-1, with 10 positions matching TRBD2. Germline V gene sequence: CDR1 SGHTA, CDR2 FQGNSA. CDR3 length: 15 residues. The V and J ends lost 4 bases and 1 base, in that order; junction bases with no gene match: 1. CDR3 protein: CASSSTSGSYNEQFF. CDR3 sequence (DNA): TGTGCCAGCAGCTCGACTAGCGGGTCCTACAATGAGCAGTTCTTC.